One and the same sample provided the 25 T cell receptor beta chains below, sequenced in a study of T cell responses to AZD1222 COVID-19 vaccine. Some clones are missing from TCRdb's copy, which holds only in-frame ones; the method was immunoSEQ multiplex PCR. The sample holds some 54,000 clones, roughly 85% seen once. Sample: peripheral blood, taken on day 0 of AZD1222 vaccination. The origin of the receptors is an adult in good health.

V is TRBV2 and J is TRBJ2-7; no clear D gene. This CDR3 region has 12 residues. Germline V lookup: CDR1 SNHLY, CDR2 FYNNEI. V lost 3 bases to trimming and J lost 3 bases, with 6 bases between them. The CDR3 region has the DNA TGTGCCAGCAGTGACCCCAACTACGAGCAGTACTTC. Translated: CASSDPNYEQYF.

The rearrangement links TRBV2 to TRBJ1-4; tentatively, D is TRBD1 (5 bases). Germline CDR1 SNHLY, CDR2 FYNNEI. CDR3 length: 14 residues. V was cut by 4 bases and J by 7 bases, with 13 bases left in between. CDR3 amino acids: CASSVFTGGEKLFF. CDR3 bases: TGTGCCAGCAGTGTATTCACGGGGGGTGAAAAACTGTTTTTT. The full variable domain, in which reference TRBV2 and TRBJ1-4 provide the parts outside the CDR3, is EPEVTQTPSHQVTQMGQEVILRCVPISNHLYFYWYRQILGQKVEFLVSFYNNEISEKSEIFDDQFSVERPDGSNFTLKIRSTKLEDSAMYFCASSVFTGGEKLFFGSGTQLSVL.

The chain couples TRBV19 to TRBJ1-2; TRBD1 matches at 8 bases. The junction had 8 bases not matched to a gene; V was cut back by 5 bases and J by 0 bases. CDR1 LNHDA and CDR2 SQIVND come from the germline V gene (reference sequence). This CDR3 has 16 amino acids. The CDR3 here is CASSPTGARTNYGYTF. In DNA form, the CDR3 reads TGTGCCAGTAGTCCGACAGGGGCGAGAACTAACTATGGCTACACCTTC.

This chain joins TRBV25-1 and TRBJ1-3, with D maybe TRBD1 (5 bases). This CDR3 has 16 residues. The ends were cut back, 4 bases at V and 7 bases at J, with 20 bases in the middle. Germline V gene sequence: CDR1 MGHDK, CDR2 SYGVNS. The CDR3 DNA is TGTGCCAGCAGTGCCCTGGGGCAGGGAGCGCGCAACACCATATATTTT. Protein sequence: CASSALGQGARNTIYF.

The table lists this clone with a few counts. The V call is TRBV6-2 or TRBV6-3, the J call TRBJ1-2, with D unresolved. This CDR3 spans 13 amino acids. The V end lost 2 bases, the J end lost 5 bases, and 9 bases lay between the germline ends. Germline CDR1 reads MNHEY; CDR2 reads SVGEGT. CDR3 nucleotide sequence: TGTGCCAGCAGTTACGGGGTGAGGTATGGCTACACCTTC. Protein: CASSYGVRYGYTF.

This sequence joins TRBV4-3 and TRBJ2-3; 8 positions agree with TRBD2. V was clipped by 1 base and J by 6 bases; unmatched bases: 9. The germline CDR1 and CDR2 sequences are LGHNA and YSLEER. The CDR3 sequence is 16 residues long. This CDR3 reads CASSQGTTTGGDTQYF. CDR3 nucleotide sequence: TGCGCCAGCAGCCAAGGCACTACGACGGGGGGGGATACGCAGTATTTT.

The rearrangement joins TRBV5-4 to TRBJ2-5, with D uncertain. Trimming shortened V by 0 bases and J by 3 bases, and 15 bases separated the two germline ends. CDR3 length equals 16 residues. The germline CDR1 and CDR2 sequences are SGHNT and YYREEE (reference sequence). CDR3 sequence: CASSLELKPVEETQYF. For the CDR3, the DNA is TGTGCCAGCAGCTTGGAGCTAAAACCGGTAGAAGAGACCCAGTACTTC.

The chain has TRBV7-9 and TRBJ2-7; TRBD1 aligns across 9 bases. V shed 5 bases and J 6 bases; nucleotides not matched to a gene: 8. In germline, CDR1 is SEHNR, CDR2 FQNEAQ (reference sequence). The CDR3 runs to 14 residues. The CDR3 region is CASSLESTGGEQYF. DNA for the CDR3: TGTGCCAGCAGCCTAGAGTCGACAGGGGGCGAGCAGTACTTC.

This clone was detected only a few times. The CDR3 DNA sequence: TGTGCCAGCACCGAGGTATACGGCGGCGGCTACACCTTC. The encoded protein is CASTEVYGGGYTF. The genes are TRBV25-1 and TRBJ1-2, with D uncertain. The ends were cut back, 7 bases at V and 8 bases at J, with 17 bases in the middle. The CDR3 length is 13 residues. Looked up from germline, CDR1 is MGHDK and CDR2 is SYGVNS.

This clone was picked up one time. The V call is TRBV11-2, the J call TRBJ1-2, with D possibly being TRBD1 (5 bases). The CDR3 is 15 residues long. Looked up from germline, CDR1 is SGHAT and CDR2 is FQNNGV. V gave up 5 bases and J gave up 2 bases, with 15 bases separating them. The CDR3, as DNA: TGTGCCAGCAGCCCGTCTCGGGGGAGGAACTATGGCTACACCTTC. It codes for CASSPSRGRNYGYTF. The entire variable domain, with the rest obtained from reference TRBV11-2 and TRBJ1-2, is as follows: EAGVAQSPRYKIIEKRQSVAFWCNPISGHATLYWYQQILGQGPKLLIQFQNNGVVDDSQLPKDRFSAERLKGVDSTLKIQPAKLEDSAVYLCASSPSRGRNYGYTFGSGTRLTVV.

The CDR3 DNA reads TGTGCCAGCAGCCGAGACAGGGGCAATGGAAACACCATATATTTT. Translating gives CASSRDRGNGNTIYF. The rearrangement links TRBV7-8 to TRBJ1-3; 8 nucleotides align to TRBD1. The CDR3 consists of 15 residues. J was trimmed by 3 bases and V by 5 bases; bases with no gene match: 6. Germline-derived CDR1 and CDR2 are SGHVS and FQNEAQ.

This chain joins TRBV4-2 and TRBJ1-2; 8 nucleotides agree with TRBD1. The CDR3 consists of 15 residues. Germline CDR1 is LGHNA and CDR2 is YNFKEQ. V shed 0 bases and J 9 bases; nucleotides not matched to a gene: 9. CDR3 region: CASSQDQGQGQSYTF. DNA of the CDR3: TGTGCCAGCAGCCAAGATCAAGGACAGGGCCAGAGCTACACCTTC.

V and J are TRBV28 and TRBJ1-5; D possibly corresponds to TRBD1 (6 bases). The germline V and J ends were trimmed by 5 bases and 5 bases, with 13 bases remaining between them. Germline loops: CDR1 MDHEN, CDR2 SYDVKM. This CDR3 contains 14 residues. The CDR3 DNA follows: TGTGCCAGCAGTCTCCAGGGGAGGGATCAGCCCCAGCATTTT. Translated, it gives CASSLQGRDQPQHF.

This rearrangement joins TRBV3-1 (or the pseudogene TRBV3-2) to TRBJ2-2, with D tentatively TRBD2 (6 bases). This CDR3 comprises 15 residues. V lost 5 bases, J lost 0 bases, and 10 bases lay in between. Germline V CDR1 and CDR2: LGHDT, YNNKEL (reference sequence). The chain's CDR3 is CASSRGLSNTGELFF. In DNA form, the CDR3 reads TGTGCCAGCAGCAGGGGACTCTCGAACACCGGGGAGCTGTTTTTT.

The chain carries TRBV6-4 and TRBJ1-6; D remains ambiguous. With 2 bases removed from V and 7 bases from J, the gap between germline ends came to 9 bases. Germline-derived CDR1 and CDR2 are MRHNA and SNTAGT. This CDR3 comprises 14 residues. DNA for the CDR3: TGTGCCAGCAGTGACCCGGGATCAAATTCACCCCTCCACTTT. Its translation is CASSDPGSNSPLHF.

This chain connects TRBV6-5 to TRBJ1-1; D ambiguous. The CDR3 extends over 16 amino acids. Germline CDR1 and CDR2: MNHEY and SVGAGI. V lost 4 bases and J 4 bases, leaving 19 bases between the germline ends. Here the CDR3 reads CASSFQDFGWGTEAFF. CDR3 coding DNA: TGTGCCAGCAGTTTCCAGGACTTCGGGTGGGGCACTGAAGCTTTCTTT.

The CDR3 protein is CASSSQGELGYGYTF. CDR3 sequence (DNA): TGCGCCAGCAGCTCGCAGGGGGAACTTGGCTATGGCTACACCTTC. The J gene is TRBJ1-2, the V gene TRBV5-1; 7 bases fit TRBD1. V shed 3 bases, J shed 4 bases, and the junction held 9 bases outside the gene matches. Germline lookup yields CDR1 SGHRS and CDR2 YFSETQ. This CDR3 contains 15 residues.

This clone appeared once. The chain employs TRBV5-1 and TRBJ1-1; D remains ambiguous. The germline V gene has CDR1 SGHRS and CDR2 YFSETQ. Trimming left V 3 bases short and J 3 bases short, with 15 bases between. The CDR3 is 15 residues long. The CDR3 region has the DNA TGCGCCAGCAGCTACGGAACGCAACGAGACACTGAAGCTTTCTTT. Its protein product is CASSYGTQRDTEAFF.

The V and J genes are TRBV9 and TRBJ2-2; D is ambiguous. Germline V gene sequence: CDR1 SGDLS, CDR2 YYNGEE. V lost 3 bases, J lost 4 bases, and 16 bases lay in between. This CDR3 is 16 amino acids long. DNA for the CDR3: TGTGCCAGCAGCGCGAAAGGTCTTGCACCCACCGGGGAGCTGTTTTTT. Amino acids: CASSAKGLAPTGELFF.

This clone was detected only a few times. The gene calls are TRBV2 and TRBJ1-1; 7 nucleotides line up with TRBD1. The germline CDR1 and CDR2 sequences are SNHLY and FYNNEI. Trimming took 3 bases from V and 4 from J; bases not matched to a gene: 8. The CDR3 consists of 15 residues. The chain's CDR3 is CASSEIGGGLTEAFF. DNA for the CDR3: TGTGCCAGCAGTGAGATAGGAGGGGGCCTCACTGAAGCTTTCTTT.

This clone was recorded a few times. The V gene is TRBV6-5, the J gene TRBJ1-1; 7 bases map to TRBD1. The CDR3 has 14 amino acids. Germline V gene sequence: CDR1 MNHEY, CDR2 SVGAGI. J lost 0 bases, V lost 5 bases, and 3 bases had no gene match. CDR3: CASSTGQVNTEAFF. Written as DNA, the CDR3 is TGTGCCAGCAGTACTGGACAGGTGAACACTGAAGCTTTCTTT.

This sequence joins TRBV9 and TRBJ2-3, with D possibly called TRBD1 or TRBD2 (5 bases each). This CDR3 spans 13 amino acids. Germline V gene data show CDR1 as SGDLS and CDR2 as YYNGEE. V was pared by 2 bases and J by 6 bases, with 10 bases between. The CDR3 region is CASSVGGDDTQYF. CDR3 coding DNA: TGTGCCAGCAGCGTTGGGGGTGATGATACGCAGTATTTT.

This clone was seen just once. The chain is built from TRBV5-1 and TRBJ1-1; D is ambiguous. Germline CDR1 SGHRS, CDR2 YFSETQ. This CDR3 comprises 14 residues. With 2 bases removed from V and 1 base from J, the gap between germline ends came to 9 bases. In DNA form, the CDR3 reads TGCGCCAGCAGCTTAGTAGCACAGAACACTGAAGCTTTCTTT. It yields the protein CASSLVAQNTEAFF.

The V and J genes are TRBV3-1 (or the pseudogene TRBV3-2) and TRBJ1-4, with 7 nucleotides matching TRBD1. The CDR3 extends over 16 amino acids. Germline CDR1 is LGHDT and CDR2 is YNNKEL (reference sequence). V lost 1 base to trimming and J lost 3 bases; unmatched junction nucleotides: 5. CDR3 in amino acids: CASSQGFGQANEKLFF. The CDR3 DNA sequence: TGTGCCAGCAGCCAAGGGTTCGGACAGGCTAATGAAAAACTGTTTTTT.

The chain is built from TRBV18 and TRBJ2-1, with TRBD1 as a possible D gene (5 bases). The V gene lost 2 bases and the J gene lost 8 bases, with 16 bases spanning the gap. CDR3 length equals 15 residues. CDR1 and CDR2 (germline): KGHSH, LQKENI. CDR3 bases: TGTGCCAGCTCACCAGGGGCGACGGTTAGCTATGAGCAGTTCTTC. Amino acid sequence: CASSPGATVSYEQFF.